These 22 T cell receptor beta chains share one sample of origin, sequenced in a study of cytomegalovirus exposure and HLA in healthy donors. PCR primers comprised 60 Vbeta and 13 Jbeta primers. Produced via immunoSEQ multiplex PCR; TCRdb's table is partial and in-frame only. Altogether roughly 180,000 clones are present, 9.5% being singletons, with the ten largest covering over 1%. The sample comprised PBMCs. The source of these receptors is a woman aged 25 to 39 in good health and CMV-seropositive.

This clone was seen only a few times. The chain couples TRBV30 to TRBJ2-5; D perhaps matches TRBD2 (5 bases). The CDR3 runs 13 residues. Germline CDR1 and CDR2: GTSNPN and SVGIG (reference sequence). CDR3 DNA: TGTGGGTTATCGATCACCCGGGGAGAGACCCAGTACTTC. Residues: CGLSITRGETQYF.

This clone was seen a handful of times. V gene TRBV11-2 combines with J gene TRBJ2-6, with D unresolved. The length of the CDR3 is 14 residues. The V end lost 2 bases, the J end lost 2 bases, and 4 bases lay between the germline ends. Germline lookup yields CDR1 SGHAT and CDR2 FQNNGV. The CDR3 region is CASSLNTGANVLTF. The DNA for the CDR3 is TGTGCCAGCAGCTTAAACACTGGGGCCAACGTCCTGACTTTC.

This sequence joins TRBV5-1 and TRBJ2-3; 10 bases match TRBD2. CDR1 and CDR2 (germline): SGHRS, YFSETQ. CDR3 length equals 16 residues. Trimming at V came to 4 bases and at J to 3 bases, leaving 8 bases not matched to a gene. The CDR3 DNA reads TGCGCCAGCAGCAGCGCCGGGACTAGCGATACAGATACGCAGTATTTT. This translates into CASSSAGTSDTDTQYF.

The rearrangement links TRBV5-4 to TRBJ1-1; the match to TRBD1 covers 8 bases. Losses at the gene ends were 0 bases for V and 4 bases for J; bases not matched to a gene: 2. Per germline, CDR1 SGHNT and CDR2 YYREEE (reference sequence). There are 14 residues in the CDR3. CDR3 sequence reads: CASSLGTGSTEAFF. CDR3 in DNA: TGTGCCAGCAGCTTGGGGACAGGGAGCACTGAAGCTTTCTTT.

This chain joins TRBV6-1 and TRBJ2-5; possible D gene TRBD1, 5 bases. The V gene lost 4 bases and the J gene lost 2 bases, with 8 bases spanning the gap. CDR1 is MNHNS and CDR2 is SASEGT in the germline V gene. This CDR3 spans 13 amino acids. The CDR3 is CASSGQLQETQYF. DNA of the CDR3: TGTGCCAGCAGTGGACAGTTACAAGAGACCCAGTACTTC.

This clone occurred a few times. The chain joins TRBV7-9 to TRBJ2-7; the D gene is possibly TRBD1 (5 bases). Germline V gene lookup returns CDR1 SEHNR and CDR2 FQNEAQ (reference sequence). The germline V and J ends were trimmed by 0 bases and 2 bases, with 8 bases remaining between them. This CDR3 has 14 residues. The CDR3 bases are TGTGCCAGCAGCTTAGCGGGGCGTCCCTACGAGCAGTACTTC. Amino acids: CASSLAGRPYEQYF.

The V and J genes are TRBV4-2 and TRBJ2-3, with 7 bases identical to TRBD2. The CDR3 is 16 residues long. CDR1 is LGHNA and CDR2 is YNFKEQ in the germline V gene. Germline trimming cut 4 bases from V and 4 bases from J; bases unmatched to any gene: 11. The CDR3 region is CASSRDGGSGADTQYF. Here the CDR3 DNA reads TGTGCCAGCAGCCGGGATGGCGGGAGCGGGGCAGATACGCAGTATTTT.

CDR3 amino acids: CASSLVPGYEQYF. In nucleotides, the CDR3 is TGTGCCAGCAGCTTAGTACCGGGTTACGAGCAGTACTTC. The rearrangement links TRBV7-3 to TRBJ2-7, with D uncertain. V lost 2 bases, J lost 4 bases, and 9 bases lay in between. Germline CDR1 SGHTA, CDR2 FQGTGA. This CDR3 contains 13 residues.

This clone has a handful of counts. This chain connects TRBV5-1 to TRBJ1-1, with 7 bases fitting TRBD1. This CDR3 region has 14 residues. V lost 6 bases to trimming and J lost 1 base; unmatched junction nucleotides: 6. From germline, CDR1 is SGHRS and CDR2 YFSETQ. Written as DNA, the CDR3 is TGCGCCAGCACCACAGGGGATCCGAACACTGAAGCTTTCTTT. Encoded protein: CASTTGDPNTEAFF.

This clone was seen just once. This sequence joins TRBV4-2 and TRBJ2-5; D may be TRBD2 (6 bases). Between the trimmed V and J ends, which lost 5 bases and 1 base, there was a span of 8 bases. Germline lookup yields CDR1 LGHNA and CDR2 YNFKEQ. CDR3 length: 13 residues. Written as DNA, the CDR3 is TGTGCCAGCAGCTTAGCGGTCCAAGAGACCCAGTACTTC. Translating gives CASSLAVQETQYF.

This clone has just a few counts. This rearrangement joins TRBV7-9 to TRBJ2-7; D ambiguous. The CDR3 has 15 amino acids. Germline-derived CDR1 and CDR2 are SEHNR and FQNEAQ (reference sequence). V lost 5 bases and J 0 bases, leaving 14 bases between the germline ends. The CDR3 nucleotides read TGTGCCAGCAGCCTATTCGGTTCCCCCTCCTACGAGCAGTACTTC. Protein product: CASSLFGSPSYEQYF.

This clone was recorded a few times. The chain joins TRBV2 to TRBJ2-7; 10 nucleotides match TRBD1. Germline assignment: CDR1 SNHLY and CDR2 FYNNEI. CDR3 length equals 13 residues. With V trimmed by 6 bases and J by 3 bases, 2 bases remained unmatched. The CDR3 sequence is CASRGQGNYEQYF. CDR3 bases: TGTGCCAGCAGGGGACAGGGGAACTACGAGCAGTACTTC.

This clone has only a few counts. The chain carries TRBV5-6 and TRBJ1-2, with a weak D call TRBD1 (5 bases). This CDR3 has 14 residues. From germline, CDR1 is SGHDT and CDR2 YYEEEE. Trimming left V 3 bases short and J 5 bases short, with 14 bases between. CDR3 bases: TGTGCCAGCAGCTATGCGGGACCGCCGTATGGCTACACCTTC. It encodes CASSYAGPPYGYTF.

This sequence joins TRBV9 and TRBJ1-1; D is undetermined. The germline gives CDR1 SGDLS, CDR2 YYNGEE. The CDR3 contains 14 residues. Trimming removed 3 bases at V and 1 base at J, with 10 bases between. The CDR3 sequence: CASSAGLGNTEAFF. CDR3 DNA sequence: TGTGCCAGCAGCGCGGGTTTAGGGAACACTGAAGCTTTCTTT.

V usage is TRBV19 and J usage is TRBJ1-1, with TRBD1 identical over 8 bases. The V gene's germline CDR1 is LNHDA and CDR2 SQIVND (reference sequence). The CDR3 is 15 residues long. J was trimmed by 4 bases and V by 2 bases; bases with no gene match: 6. CDR3 coding DNA: TGTGCCAGTAGTATAACAGGGGGGTCGAGCACTGAAGCTTTCTTT. This sequence encodes CASSITGGSSTEAFF.

This clone has more than one count but fewer than ten. This rearrangement joins TRBV6-6 to TRBJ1-5; maybe TRBD1 (5 bases). V was cut by 0 bases and J by 5 bases, with 8 bases left in between. CDR3 length: 14 amino acids. Germline loops: CDR1 MNHNY, CDR2 SVGAGI (reference sequence). CDR3 in DNA: TGTGCCAGCAGTTACTCGGGGGGGGATCAGCCCCAGCATTTT. Amino acid sequence: CASSYSGGDQPQHF.

The chain links TRBV19 to TRBJ1-1; D may be TRBD1 (5 bases). V was clipped by 4 bases and J by 0 bases, with 15 bases between them. The CDR3 runs to 16 residues. Germline values: CDR1 LNHDA, CDR2 SQIVND (reference sequence). The CDR3 coding sequence is TGTGCCAGTAGTACATACAGGCTGGGGTTGAACACTGAAGCTTTCTTT. The encoded protein is CASSTYRLGLNTEAFF.

The chain combines TRBV9 with TRBJ2-7; 8 nucleotides agree with TRBD1. CDR1 SGDLS and CDR2 YYNGEE come from the germline V gene. V dropped 0 bases and J dropped 7; count of bases not matched to a gene: 12. This CDR3 has 16 residues. The CDR3 DNA reads as TGTGCCAGCAGCGTAGACCCGGGACAGGCATTGGGGGAGCAGTACTTC. Translation gives CASSVDPGQALGEQYF.

This clone was seen a handful of times. The chain is built from TRBV30 and TRBJ2-6; D not resolved. The CDR3 contains 17 residues. V was trimmed by 2 bases and J by 1 base, leaving 15 bases between them. Germline V gene sequence: CDR1 GTSNPN, CDR2 SVGIG (reference sequence). The CDR3: CAWSQSWPKSGANVLTF. The CDR3 bases are TGTGCCTGGAGTCAATCTTGGCCCAAATCTGGGGCCAACGTCCTGACTTTC.

This chain uses TRBV9 with TRBJ2-1; the match to TRBD2 covers 7 bases. Losses at the gene ends were 0 bases for V and 10 bases for J; bases not matched to a gene: 4. The CDR3 contains 13 residues. Germline V gene data show CDR1 as SGDLS and CDR2 as YYNGEE. The CDR3 region is CASSVAGGGEQFF. In nucleotides, the CDR3 is TGTGCCAGCAGCGTAGCGGGAGGAGGAGAGCAGTTCTTC.

The chain carries TRBV7-9 and TRBJ2-3, with TRBD2 identical over 10 bases. Germline V gene data show CDR1 as SEHNR and CDR2 as FQNEAQ (reference sequence). The CDR3 sequence is 15 residues long. The J segment lost 3 bases and the V segment lost 5 bases, leaving 5 bases of the junction unmatched. Here the CDR3 reads CASSATSGITDTQYF. The CDR3 coding sequence is TGTGCCAGCAGCGCCACTAGCGGGATAACAGATACGCAGTATTTT.

This clone showed up just a few times. This sequence joins TRBV10-1 and TRBJ2-1; TRBD2 is a possible D gene (6 bases). The germline V gene has CDR1 WNHNN and CDR2 SYGVQD (reference sequence). Trimming left V 6 bases short and J 7 bases short, with 13 bases between. This CDR3 is built from 13 residues. CDR3 nucleotide sequence: TGCGCCAGCAGCCCCGGGGGAGGAAATGAGCAGTTCTTC. Amino acid sequence: CASSPGGGNEQFF.